This TCR beta chain comes out of a study of shared clonotypes between healthy human individuals. The naive CD8 fraction comprised CD45RO-negative cells positively selected for CCR7 and excluded terminally differentiated effector memory CD45RA+ cells. The V gene's germline CDR1 is SEHNR and CDR2 FQNEAQ (reference sequence). V shed 0 bases and J shed 6 bases, with 19 bases lying between them. This CDR3 is built from 17 residues. Points on this clone: The antigen remains undetermined.

Repertoires were generated with immunoSEQ multiplex PCR, while TCRdb's copy carries only in-frame clones and drops some. Among approximately 600,000 clones listed, approximately 95% were seen once. The study, taken as a whole, reports: In this cohort, only blood was sampled, and tissue repertoires likely differ.

This clonotype was sampled from a young woman in good health. Sequencing was done on a sample of naive CD8+ T cells sorted from blood. The chain combines TRBV7-9 with TRBJ2-3, with a possible D match to TRBD2 (6 bases). The CDR3 region has the DNA TGTGCCAGCAGCTTAGCGGGAGGTAACGAGTGGTTGGATACGCAGTATTTT. Residues: CASSLAGGNEWLDTQYF.